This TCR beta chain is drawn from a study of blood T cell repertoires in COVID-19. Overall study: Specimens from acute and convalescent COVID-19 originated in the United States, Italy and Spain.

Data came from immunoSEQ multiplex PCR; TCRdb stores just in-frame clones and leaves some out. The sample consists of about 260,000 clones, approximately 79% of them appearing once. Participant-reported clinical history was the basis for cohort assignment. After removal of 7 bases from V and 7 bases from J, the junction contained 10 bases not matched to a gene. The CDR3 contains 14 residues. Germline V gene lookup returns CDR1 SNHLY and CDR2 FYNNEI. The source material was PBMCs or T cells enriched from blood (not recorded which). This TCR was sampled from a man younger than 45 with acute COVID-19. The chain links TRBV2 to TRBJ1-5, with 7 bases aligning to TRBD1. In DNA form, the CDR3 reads TGTGCCAGCAACCAAGGACAGGCGGGCCAGCCCCAGCATTTT. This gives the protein CASNQGQAGQPQHF.